The clone carrying this T cell receptor (beta chain) has only a few counts. This sample stems from a study of blood T cell repertoires in COVID-19. About the study: The United States, Italy and Spain were the sources of the acute and convalescent COVID-19 samples. From T cells, B-cell-depleted T cells, or PBMCs came the material, which was cDNA or gDNA.

Seattle cases were enrolled at active infection and followed longitudinally. Per the study methods: Researchers report that nucleated cell counts were estimated from reference gene primer amplification. Sequencing was performed with immunoSEQ multiplex PCR; in TCRdb, only in-frame clones are kept and a portion is missing. V and J calls and clone size are copied from that table; D and trimming were computed from the DNA. The sample holds around 330,000 clones, about nine tenths seen once. CDR1 and CDR2 from the germline V gene are SNHLY and FYNNEI. The trim removed 6 bases at V and 7 bases at J, leaving 4 bases unmatched. This CDR3 contains 15 residues.

The chain employs TRBV2 and TRBJ1-6, with TRBD1 matching over 12 bases. This sequence was found in a woman in her 30s with COVID-19, enrolled during active disease. Sequences were obtained from peripheral blood. CDR3: CASRGQGARNSPLHF. The CDR3 nucleotides read TGTGCCAGCAGGGGACAGGGGGCGCGGAATTCACCCCTCCACTTT.